This TCR beta chain is drawn from a study of blood T cell repertoires in COVID-19. The CDR3 is made up of 15 amino acids. The germline CDR1 and CDR2 sequences are ENHRY and SYGVKD. With 10 bases removed from V and 0 bases from J, the gap between germline ends came to 15 bases. Clones were sequenced by immunoSEQ multiplex PCR, and TCRdb holds only the in-frame ones, with some missing. The data contain about 44,000 clones, around 84% of them seen just once; the ten biggest clones take up nearly 45%. The material sequenced was peripheral blood. The chain recombines TRBV10-3 with TRBJ1-4; a possible D gene is TRBD1 (6 bases). The clonotype comes from a human donor in a cohort sampled during active COVID-19. The CDR3 here is CATTGTPTTNEKLFF. The DNA of the CDR3 is TGTGCCACTACCGGGACACCGACAACTAATGAAAAACTGTTTTTT.